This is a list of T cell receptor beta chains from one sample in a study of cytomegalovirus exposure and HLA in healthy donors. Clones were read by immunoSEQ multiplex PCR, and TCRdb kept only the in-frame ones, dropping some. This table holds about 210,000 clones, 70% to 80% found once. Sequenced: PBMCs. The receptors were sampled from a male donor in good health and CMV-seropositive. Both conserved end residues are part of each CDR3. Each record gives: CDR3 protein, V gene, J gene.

CASSLSMGGNEQFF	TRBV27	TRBJ2-1
CASSLGGAGGPGELFF	TRBV7-9	TRBJ2-2
CASAYLDGELFF	TRBV19	TRBJ2-2
CASNNPGLAGDGADTQYF	TRBV28	TRBJ2-3
CASSLLGPSTDTQYF	TRBV11-2	TRBJ2-3
CASSSGLAESYEQFF	TRBV7-2	TRBJ2-1
CASRIDRGDGYTF	TRBV6-5	TRBJ1-2
CASSPGTQRLNTEAFF	TRBV18	TRBJ1-1
CAISSGSYYEQYF	TRBV7-8	TRBJ2-7
CAITQTLTGNYGYTF	TRBV10-3	TRBJ1-2
CASSPPYGLAGGQGTQYF	TRBV11-1	TRBJ2-5
CAIGVTGVYNTIYF	TRBV10-3	TRBJ1-3
CASSVGWATYEQYF	TRBV9	TRBJ2-7
CAWSVEGGSYEQYF	TRBV30	TRBJ2-7
CASSLGRPGNTIYF	TRBV5-1	TRBJ1-3
CASSLGTDNSPLHF	TRBV7-3	TRBJ1-6
CASSFGSDSTYEQYF	TRBV28	TRBJ2-7
CASTLRRTGVYQPQHF	TRBV28	TRBJ1-5
CAISESGQQETQYF	TRBV10-3	TRBJ2-5
CAWSVGRSYNEQFF	TRBV30	TRBJ2-1
CASSYTKRGAKNIQYF	TRBV6-5	TRBJ2-4
CASSSGTSGRALVRETQYF	TRBV7-6	TRBJ2-5
CASSPAPGSSNYEQYF	TRBV4-1	TRBJ2-7
CASSGGAGSSYNEQFF	TRBV2	TRBJ2-1
CASSSSAGGTDTQYF	TRBV5-8	TRBJ2-3
CASSSDRSYNEQFF	TRBV28	TRBJ2-1
CASSLGGGEGAQHF	TRBV7-9	TRBJ1-5
CSSSLLRGEQYF	TRBV7-9	TRBJ2-7
CASSRDRVREQYF	TRBV19	TRBJ2-7
CASSLAEFGTSNFNEQFF	TRBV5-1	TRBJ2-1
CASMGQVDQPQHF	TRBV6-5	TRBJ1-5
CAWNRVNQPQHF	TRBV30	TRBJ1-5
CASSSPGLTLAKNIQYF	TRBV7-2	TRBJ2-4
CASSAMRTSGGTAFTDTQYF	TRBV27	TRBJ2-3
CSSSPSPGQKNEKLFF	TRBV7-9	TRBJ1-4
CASSFSETQYF	TRBV6-1	TRBJ2-5
CASSTGTNKNIQYF	TRBV5-1	TRBJ2-4
CASSYRGGFGYTF	TRBV27	TRBJ1-2
CASSSGSRNYGYTF	TRBV7-2	TRBJ1-2
CASSVQRGSYNEQFF	TRBV2	TRBJ2-1
CASSQDFGGSYEQYF	TRBV4-3	TRBJ2-7
CSGQGKPGGTF	TRBV20-1	TRBJ1-2
CASSVRLEPNEQFF	TRBV9	TRBJ2-1
CASSQSAGLAGEQLDTQYF	TRBV4-2	TRBJ2-3
CASSLTGGRETQYF	TRBV4-3	TRBJ2-5
CASSLDRGKVYEQYF	TRBV11-1	TRBJ2-7
CASSVVQRNYGYTF	TRBV9	TRBJ1-2
CASSSGFAGSGTEAFF	TRBV5-4	TRBJ1-1
CASSYSAGVGSYGYTF	TRBV6-6	TRBJ1-2
CASGLRESSNEQFF	TRBV7-2	TRBJ2-1
CASSYSDRGSGNTIYF	TRBV6-6	TRBJ1-3